The clone carrying this TCR beta chain has just a few counts. Its antigen is still unknown. TCRdb re-derived calls from the reads in MiXCR, one entry per CDR3 protein. The sample yields a few hundred thousand distinct CDR3 sequences, roughly 13% seen once. This sample was taken from a study of T cell repertoires in cytomegalovirus infection. Turning to the study itself: In public TCR beta signatures, there were indications of both CMV infection and matching HLA type.

Study-level points and caveats: The ex vivo response showed dominance by HLA-C-restricted CMV-specific TCR beta clonotypes.

V lost 6 bases to trimming and J lost 4 bases, with 10 bases between them. The CDR3 runs 13 residues. Germline assignment: CDR1 MNHNY and CDR2 SVGAGI (reference sequence). The V call is TRBV6-6, the J call TRBJ2-1; D unclear. The sample consisted of PBMCs. The sequence was collected from a human donor in good health (CMV status not recorded). Some clones in this sample may be carry-over from other donors' samples. This CDR3 is CASSLDGYNEQFF. In DNA form, the CDR3 reads TGTGCCAGCAGCCTCGACGGTTACAATGAGCAGTTCTTC.